A selection of T cell receptor beta chains follows, all from one sample in a study of metastatic and nonmetastatic thyroid tumors. TCRdb re-called the PCR reads via MiXCR. Of about 92,000 clones in the sample, more than 12% were seen once. Input material: blood. The receptors derive from a female donor with papillary thyroid cancer or a benign thyroid nodule (not recorded which). Some clones in this sample may be carry-over from other donors' samples. CDR3s include the opening cysteine and the closing phenylalanine or tryptophan. The D gene is left open where the match is weak. Only part of the rows carry a size: once, few, many, or a class if the clone is expanded.

D,J,size,V,DNA,CDR3
-,TRBJ1-6,-,TRBV20-1,TGCGGTGCTAGGGGGACCCTTGATTCACCCCCCCACTTT,CGARGTLDSPPHF
TRBD1,TRBJ1-5,medium-sized,TRBV6-1,TGTGCCAGCAGTGAACCTACAGGGGACCCACTAAATCAGCCCCAGCATTTT,CASSEPTGDPLNQPQHF
-,TRBJ2-5,many,TRBV29-1,TGCAGCGTCGACTCGGGGGAGACCCAGTACTTC,CSVDSGETQYF
-,TRBJ2-5,many,TRBV28,TGTGCCAGCACCTCCGGGATAGTACAAGAGACCCAGTACTTC,CASTSGIVQETQYF
TRBD1,TRBJ2-7,many,TRBV28,TGTGCCACCGCACAGGGGTACGAGCAGTACTTC,CATAQGYEQYF
-,TRBJ1-5,many,TRBV18,TGTGCCAGCTCACCACGTGAGGGGGGCCCTCTACTAAATCAGCCCCAGCATTTT,CASSPREGGPLLNQPQHF
TRBD2,TRBJ2-7,few,TRBV6-1,TGTGCCAGCAGCCCCGGGACTAGCAGCTACGAGCAGTACTTC,CASSPGTSSYEQYF
-,TRBJ2-1,few,TRBV19,TGTGCCAGTAGTATTATCGTGGAGGGGGCGCGGTACAATGAGCAGTTCTTC,CASSIIVEGARYNEQFF
TRBD2,TRBJ2-1,many,TRBV10-1,TGCGCCAGCAGTGAGAAGCGGGGATGGGGAAATGAGCAGTTCTTC,CASSEKRGWGNEQFF
-,TRBJ2-7,many,TRBV5-1,TGCGCCAGCAGCTTGGGTCATGTCGAATCCTACGAGCAGTACTTC,CASSLGHVESYEQYF
TRBD1,TRBJ2-3,many,TRBV11-2,TGTGCCAGCAGCTTAGACGGGACAGCAAGCACAGATACGCAGTATTTT,CASSLDGTASTDTQYF
-,TRBJ2-7,many,TRBV4-1,TGCGCCAGCAGCCAGGCCGCGCTAGAGGCGGTCGAGCAGTACTTC,CASSQAALEAVEQYF
-,TRBJ1-6,many,TRBV15,TGTGCCACCAGCAGAGATACAAGGGGAGCGCATTCACCCCTCCACTTT,CATSRDTRGAHSPLHF
TRBD2,TRBJ2-3,many,TRBV11-2,TGTGCCAGCAGCCCGTCATTAGCGGGGGGGCAAGATACGCAGTATTTT,CASSPSLAGGQDTQYF
-,TRBJ1-4,many,TRBV20-1,TGCAGTGCTACAAGACAAGGGTTTAATGAAAAACTGTTTTTT,CSATRQGFNEKLFF
TRBD1,TRBJ2-5,many,TRBV3-1,TGTGCCAGCAGCCAAGAGAGGGGCACAGGGGTCGGAGAGACCCAGTACTTC,CASSQERGTGVGETQYF
-,TRBJ2-7,few,TRBV10-1,TGCGCCAGCAGTGTGTCGGTTGGGGCCTACGAGCATTACTTC,CASSVSVGAYEHYF
-,TRBJ2-7,few,TRBV4-1,TGCGCCAGCAGCCCCAAGGACATACCAATTGGTTACGAGCAGTGCTTC,CASSPKDIPIGYEQCF
TRBD2,TRBJ2-5,many,TRBV15,TGTGCCACCACCGAGGGGAGGGCCCGGGGAGAGACCCAGTACTTC,CATTEGRARGETQYF
TRBD2,TRBJ2-3,few,TRBV10-3,TGTGCCATCAGTGAGGACTGGGGACTAGCGGTGGGGTCTAGCACAGATACGCAGTATTTT,CAISEDWGLAVGSSTDTQYF
-,TRBJ2-7,-,TRBV3-1,TGTGCCAGCAGCCAAGAGGGCTGGGCCCCCTACGAGCAGTACTTC,CASSQEGWAPYEQYF
TRBD2,TRBJ2-7,-,TRBV5-1,TGCGCCAGCATGCCGAGGGGACTAGCGGTGGCCGAGGCGTCCTACGAGCAGTACTTC,CASMPRGLAVAEASYEQYF